This section outlines one T cell receptor beta chain sequence together with its context. Cells sorted as Tregs were CD4+, CD25+ and CD127-/low. The length of the CDR3 is 17 residues. Looked up from germline, CDR1 is MNHNS and CDR2 is SASEGT. With 6 bases clipped from V and 1 base from J, the junction kept 8 bases outside the gene matches. TCRdb called the 5' RACE reads again in MiXCR, with one record for every CDR3 protein. The profile shows about 32,000 distinct CDR3 sequences, around 27% of them singletons. The sequenced material came from tumor-infiltrating Tregs sorted from the breast tumor. The chain uses TRBV6-1 and TRBJ2-7; 14 bases fit TRBD2. The clonotype was recovered from a female donor with breast cancer. CDR3 residues: CASRETSGRARSYEQYF. The CDR3 nucleotides read TGTGCCAGCAGAGAGACTAGCGGGAGGGCCCGGTCCTACGAGCAGTACTTC.